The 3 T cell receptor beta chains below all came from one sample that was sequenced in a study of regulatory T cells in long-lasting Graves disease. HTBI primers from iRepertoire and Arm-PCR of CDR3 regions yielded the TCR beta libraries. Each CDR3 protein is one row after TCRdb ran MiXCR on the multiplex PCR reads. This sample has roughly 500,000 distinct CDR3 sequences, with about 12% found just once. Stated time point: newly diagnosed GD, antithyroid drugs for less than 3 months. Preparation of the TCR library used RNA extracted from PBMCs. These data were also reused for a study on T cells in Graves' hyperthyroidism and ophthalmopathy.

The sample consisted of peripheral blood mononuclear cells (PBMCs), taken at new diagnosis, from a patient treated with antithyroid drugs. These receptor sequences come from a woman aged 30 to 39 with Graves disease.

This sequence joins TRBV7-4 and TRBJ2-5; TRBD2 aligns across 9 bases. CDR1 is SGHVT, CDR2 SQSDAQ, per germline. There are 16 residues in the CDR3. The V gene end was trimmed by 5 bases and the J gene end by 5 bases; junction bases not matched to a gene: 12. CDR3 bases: TGTGCCAGCAGCCCGAAGCGGGGGGCCAGGTGGGAGACCCAGTACTTC. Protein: CASSPKRGARWETQYF.

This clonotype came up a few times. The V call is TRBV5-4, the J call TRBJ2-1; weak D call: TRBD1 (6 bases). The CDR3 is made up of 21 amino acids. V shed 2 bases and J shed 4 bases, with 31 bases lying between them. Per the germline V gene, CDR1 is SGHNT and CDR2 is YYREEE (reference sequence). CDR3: CASSFSLLAPGDTGLYNEQFF. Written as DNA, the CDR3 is TGTGCCAGCAGCTTTTCCCTTTTGGCCCCAGGGGACACTGGATTATACAATGAGCAGTTCTTC.

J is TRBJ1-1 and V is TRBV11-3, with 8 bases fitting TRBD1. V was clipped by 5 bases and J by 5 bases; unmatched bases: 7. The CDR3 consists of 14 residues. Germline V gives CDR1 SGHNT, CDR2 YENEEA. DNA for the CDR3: TGTGCCAGCAGCAAAGGACAGGGTTGGACTGAAGCTTTCTTT. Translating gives CASSKGQGWTEAFF.